A single sample gave rise to the 9 T cell receptor beta chains below, sequenced in a study of blood T cell repertoires in COVID-19. Profiling relied on immunoSEQ multiplex PCR, and the TCRdb table lists in-frame clones only, not all of them. This table has about 360,000 clones, about 86% appearing once. The sequenced sample was peripheral blood. These TCRs come from an older woman with COVID-19, enrolled during active disease.

This clone occurred once. V usage is TRBV9 and J usage is TRBJ2-3; D uncertain. Germline CDR1 reads SGDLS; CDR2 reads YYNGEE. The germline V and J ends were trimmed by 3 bases and 9 bases, with 14 bases remaining between them. This CDR3 comprises 13 residues. The CDR3 is CASSGPPPRTQYF. For the CDR3, the DNA is TGTGCCAGCAGCGGGCCGCCTCCTAGGACGCAGTATTTT. The variable domain in full, with the rest retrieved from reference TRBV9 and TRBJ2-3, is DSGVTQTPKHLITATGQRVTLRCSPRSGDLSVYWYQQSLDQGLQFLIQYYNGEERAKGNILERFSAQQFPDLHSELNLSSLELGDSALYFCASSGPPPRTQYFGPGTRLTVL.

The gene calls are TRBV12-3 or TRBV12-4 and TRBJ1-2, with TRBD1 identical over 7 bases. The CDR3 contains 11 residues. V lost 6 bases to trimming and J lost 13 bases; unmatched junction nucleotides: 8. The DNA for the CDR3 is TGTGCCAGCAGCGCCGGGACAGCCTTCACCTTC. Translating it yields CASSAGTAFTF.

The genes are TRBV18 and TRBJ1-5; D not certain. The V and J ends lost 3 bases and 5 bases respectively, with 23 bases between them. Germline CDR1 and CDR2: KGHSH and LQKENI. The CDR3 spans 18 residues. CDR3 region: CASSPLSFGVGRDQPQHF. DNA of the CDR3: TGTGCCAGCTCACCGTTGTCTTTCGGGGTCGGGAGGGATCAGCCCCAGCATTTT.

This clone has a handful of counts. The chain couples TRBV11-2 to TRBJ1-1; 7 positions match TRBD1. The V and J ends lost 5 bases and 6 bases, in that order; junction bases with no gene match: 6. Germline V gene data show CDR1 as SGHAT and CDR2 as FQNNGV. The CDR3 length is 13 residues. CDR3 protein: CASSVTGRAEAFF. CDR3 in DNA: TGTGCCAGCAGCGTGACAGGGAGAGCTGAAGCTTTCTTT. The variable domain in full, completed from reference TRBV11-2 and TRBJ1-1, reads EAGVAQSPRYKIIEKRQSVAFWCNPISGHATLYWYQQILGQGPKLLIQFQNNGVVDDSQLPKDRFSAERLKGVDSTLKIQPAKLEDSAVYLCASSVTGRAEAFFGQGTRLTVV.

This rearrangement joins TRBV14 to TRBJ2-3; 13 bases align to TRBD2. The germline V gene encodes CDR1 SGHDN and CDR2 FVKESK. V dropped 1 base and J dropped 3; count of bases not matched to a gene: 4. CDR3 length: 17 residues. The CDR3 spells CASSQVGTSGMTDTQYF. The CDR3 DNA reads TGTGCCAGCAGCCAAGTAGGGACTAGCGGGATGACAGATACGCAGTATTTT.

The chain uses TRBV5-1 and TRBJ2-1, with TRBD2 identical over 8 bases. The J segment lost 2 bases and the V segment lost 4 bases, leaving 5 bases of the junction unmatched. Looked up from germline, CDR1 is SGHRS and CDR2 is YFSETQ. The CDR3 is 15 residues long. CDR3 bases: TGCGCCAGCAGCCCCGGGGGGGCACCCTACAATGAGCAGTTCTTC. Its translation is CASSPGGAPYNEQFF.

The sample holds one count of this clone. This chain joins TRBV6-5 and TRBJ1-6; D might be TRBD1 (6 bases). CDR3 size: 13 residues. Germline loops: CDR1 MNHEY, CDR2 SVGAGI. The ends were cut back, 5 bases at V and 7 bases at J, with 9 bases in the middle. The CDR3 loop reads CASSLQGNSPLHF. CDR3 nucleotide sequence: TGTGCCAGCAGTCTACAGGGAAATTCACCCCTCCACTTT.

This chain uses TRBV10-3 with TRBJ2-7; 9 bases line up with TRBD1. The trim removed 0 bases at V and 3 bases at J, leaving 3 bases unmatched. CDR1 ENHRY and CDR2 SYGVKD come from the germline V gene. CDR3 length: 15 residues. CDR3 in DNA: TGTGCCATCAGTGAGTCTGGGACAGGGATCTACGAGCAGTACTTC. This codes for CAISESGTGIYEQYF.

The V gene is TRBV10-3, the J gene TRBJ1-5; TRBD1 aligns across 10 bases. Germline V gene lookup returns CDR1 ENHRY and CDR2 SYGVKD. The CDR3 runs to 14 residues. The J segment lost 7 bases and the V segment lost 4 bases, leaving 4 bases of the junction unmatched. The CDR3 bases are TGTGCCATCAGTGTGACAGGGGGCGACCAGCCCCAGCATTTT. Its translation is CAISVTGGDQPQHF.